Shown below are 9 T cell receptor beta chains from a single sample sequenced in a study of T-cell reconstitution after alpha-beta-depleted transplantation in children. It was with unique molecular identifiers that the TCRbeta library was prepared. MiXCR was run by TCRdb on the PCR reads, yielding one entry per CDR3 protein. The sample includes fewer than 750,000 distinct CDR3 sequences, 23% of them seen just once. Sample: PBMCs, mostly from graft donor cells, taken 360 days after TCRalphabeta/CD19-depleted stem cell transplant. All receptors come from a boy in the first two years of life who had a stem cell transplant for acute myeloid leukemia, so the T cells may come from the graft donor.

This chain connects TRBV20-1 to TRBJ1-1, with D unclear. Germline loops: CDR1 DFQATT, CDR2 SNEGSKA (reference sequence). The CDR3 loop spans 14 amino acids. Trimming pared 1 base from V and 1 base from J, leaving 10 bases between. The CDR3 loop reads CSARAGSSNTEAFF. For the CDR3, the DNA is TGCAGTGCTAGAGCGGGCAGCTCGAACACTGAAGCTTTCTTT.

This chain links TRBV20-1 with TRBJ2-1; a possible D gene is TRBD2 (5 bases). CDR1 is DFQATT, CDR2 SNEGSKA, per germline (reference sequence). The CDR3 length is 14 residues. With 8 bases removed from V and 4 bases from J, the gap between germline ends came to 18 bases. CDR3 sequence (DNA): TGCAGTAAAATAGTCCAGCCGGGGTACAATGAGCAGTTCTTC. This codes for CSKIVQPGYNEQFF.

The chain links TRBV5-1 to TRBJ1-6; TRBD1 matches at 9 bases. The CDR3 runs 15 residues. V gave up 3 bases and J gave up 7 bases; unmatched junction bases: 5. Germline values: CDR1 SGHRS, CDR2 YFSETQ. CDR3 coding DNA: TGCGCCAGCAGCTGGGAGGGACAGGGAAATTCACCCCTCCACTTT. This codes for CASSWEGQGNSPLHF.

The rearrangement links TRBV15 to TRBJ2-7; no firm D call. The CDR3 has 16 residues. Between the trimmed V and J ends, which lost 3 bases and 3 bases, there was a span of 18 bases. Germline CDR1 LNHNV, CDR2 YYDKDF (reference sequence). CDR3: CATSSSFRSEIYEQYF. Written as DNA, the CDR3 is TGTGCCACCAGCAGCAGCTTTCGGAGCGAAATCTACGAGCAGTACTTC.

The sample holds many counts of this clonotype. The chain is built from TRBV15 and TRBJ1-2; D is undetermined. CDR1 and CDR2 (germline): LNHNV, YYDKDF (reference sequence). The V end lost 4 bases, the J end lost 0 bases, and 6 bases lay between the germline ends. The CDR3 contains 13 residues. The CDR3: CATSMGANYGYTF. As DNA, the CDR3 is TGTGCCACCAGCATGGGAGCTAACTATGGCTACACCTTC.

This chain joins TRBV6-5 and TRBJ2-1; D not resolved. Trimming removed 3 bases at V and 7 bases at J, with 10 bases between. Germline values: CDR1 MNHEY, CDR2 SVGAGI. The CDR3 extends over 13 amino acids. CDR3 bases: TGTGCCAGCAGTTATGCAGATCAGAATGAGCAGTTCTTC. Translating gives CASSYADQNEQFF.

The chain has TRBV23-1 and TRBJ2-7, with 7 bases lining up with TRBD1. TRBV23-1 is an ORF, and what it does is uncertain. The length of the CDR3 is 14 residues. Trimming took 7 bases from V and 5 from J; bases not matched to a gene: 11. CDR3 coding DNA: TGCGCCAGCACAGACCGACGGGACAGACACGAGCAGTACTTC. Its translation: CASTDRRDRHEQYF.

J is TRBJ2-3 and V is TRBV11-2, with D uncertain. This CDR3 is built from 14 residues. Germline V gene lookup returns CDR1 SGHAT and CDR2 FQNNGV. V lost 2 bases, J lost 0 bases, and 6 bases lay in between. The CDR3 nucleotides read TGTGCCAGCAGCTTAATGGAGAGCACAGATACGCAGTATTTT. It translates to CASSLMESTDTQYF.

The chain uses TRBV6-5 and TRBJ2-7; tentative D call: TRBD2 (5 bases). CDR1 and CDR2 from the germline V gene are MNHEY and SVGAGI. Trimming cost V 2 bases and J 2 bases, with 10 bases left between them. The CDR3 length is 14 residues. The CDR3 region is CASSYEGNTYEQYV. For the CDR3, the DNA is TGTGCCAGCAGTTACGAGGGCAATACCTACGAGCAGTACGTC.